This T cell receptor (beta chain) stems from a study of blood T cells in healthy people across ages. PCR was performed a second time for roughly 7 to 11 cycles using a sample-barcoded 5' primer and a J-beta primer mix. Each cDNA molecule, via a template-switch adaptor with 12 random nucleotides, was tagged. TCRdb re-analysed the 5' RACE reads in MiXCR, keeping a single row per CDR3 protein. The data show approximately 760,000 distinct CDR3 sequences, roughly 25% seen once. In the case of this clonotype: Antigen: not known.

General study findings and limits: In older individuals, TCR beta diversity per million T cells was lower, falling roughly linearly with age.

These data were likewise used in another study, on T cells of mothers and their children.

The source of this sequence is a boy aged 5-17 years in good health. Sequences were obtained from blood.

DNA of the CDR3: TGTGCCAGCAGTTACTCCGTTAGTCCCTACGAGCAGTACTTC. Residues: CASSYSVSPYEQYF. V usage is TRBV6-5 and J usage is TRBJ2-7; unclear D gene. V dropped 0 bases and J dropped 2 bases, with 8 bases sitting between them. CDR3 size: 14 residues. Per the germline V gene, CDR1 is MNHEY and CDR2 is SVGAGI.